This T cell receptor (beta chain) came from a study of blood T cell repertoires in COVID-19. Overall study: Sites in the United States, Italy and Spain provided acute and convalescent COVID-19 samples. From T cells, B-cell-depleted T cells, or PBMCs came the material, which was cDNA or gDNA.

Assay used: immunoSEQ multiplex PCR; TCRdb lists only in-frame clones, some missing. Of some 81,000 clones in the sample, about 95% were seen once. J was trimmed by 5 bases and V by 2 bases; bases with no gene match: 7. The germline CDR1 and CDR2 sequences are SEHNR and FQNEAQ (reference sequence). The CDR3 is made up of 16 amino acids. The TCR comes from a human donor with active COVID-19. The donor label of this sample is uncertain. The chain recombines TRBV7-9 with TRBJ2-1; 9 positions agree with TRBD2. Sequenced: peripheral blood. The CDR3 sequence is CASSLLRGGAHNEQFF. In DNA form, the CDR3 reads TGTGCCAGCAGCTTATTGCGCGGGGGGGCCCACAATGAGCAGTTCTTC.